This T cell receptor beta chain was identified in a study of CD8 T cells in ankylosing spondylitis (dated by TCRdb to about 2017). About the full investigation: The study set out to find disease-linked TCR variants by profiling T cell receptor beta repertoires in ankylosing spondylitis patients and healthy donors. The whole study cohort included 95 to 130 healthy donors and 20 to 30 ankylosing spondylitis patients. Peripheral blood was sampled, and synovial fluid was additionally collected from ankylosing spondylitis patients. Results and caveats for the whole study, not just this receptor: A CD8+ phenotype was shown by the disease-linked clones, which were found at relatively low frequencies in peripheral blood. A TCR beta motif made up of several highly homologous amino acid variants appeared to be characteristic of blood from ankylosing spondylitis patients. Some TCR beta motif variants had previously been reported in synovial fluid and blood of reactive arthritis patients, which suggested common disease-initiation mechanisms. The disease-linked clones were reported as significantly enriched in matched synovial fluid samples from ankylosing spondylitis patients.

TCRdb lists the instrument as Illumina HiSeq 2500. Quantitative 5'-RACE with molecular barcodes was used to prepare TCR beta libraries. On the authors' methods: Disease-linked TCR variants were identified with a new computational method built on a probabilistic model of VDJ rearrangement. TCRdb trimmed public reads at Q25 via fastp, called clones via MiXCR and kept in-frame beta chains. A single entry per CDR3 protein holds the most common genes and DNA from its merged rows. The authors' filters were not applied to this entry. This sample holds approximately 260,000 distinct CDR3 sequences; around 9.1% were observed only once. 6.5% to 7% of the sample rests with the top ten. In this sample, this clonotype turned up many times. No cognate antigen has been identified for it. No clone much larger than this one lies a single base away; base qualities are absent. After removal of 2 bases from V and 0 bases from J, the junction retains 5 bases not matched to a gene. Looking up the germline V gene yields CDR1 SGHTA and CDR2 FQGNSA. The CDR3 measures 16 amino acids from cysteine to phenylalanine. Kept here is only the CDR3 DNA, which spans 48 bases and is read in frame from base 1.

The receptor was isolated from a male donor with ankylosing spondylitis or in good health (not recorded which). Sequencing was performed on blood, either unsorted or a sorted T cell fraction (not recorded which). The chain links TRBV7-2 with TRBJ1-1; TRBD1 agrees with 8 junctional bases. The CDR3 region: CASSLPGGGMNTEAFF. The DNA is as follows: TGTGCCAGCAGCTTACCAGGGGGCGGGATGAACACTGAAGCTTTCTTT.